This TCR beta chain was captured in a study of OX40 agonist ivuxolimab in advanced cancers. The wider study: Given to patients was ivuxolimab, an agonistic anti-OX40 (CD134) antibody.

Here immunoSEQ multiplex PCR was the method, and the copy in TCRdb shows in-frame clones only, minus some. The table has some 21,000 clones, 83% seen once. As for this clone: Its target is not known.

Autoimmune disease history or systemic immunosuppression led to patient exclusion. Overall study results and limits: No antigen was identified for the clonally expanded peripheral T cells. Also showing low normalized T-cell clonal expansion were some of the nonresponders.

Trimming cost V 5 bases and J 4 bases; bases outside gene matches: 3. Looked up from germline, CDR1 is SEHNR and CDR2 is FQNEAQ (reference sequence). This CDR3 has 14 amino acids. The V and J genes are TRBV7-9 and TRBJ2-1; 9 bases are shared with TRBD1. The sequence was obtained from an adult with an advanced solid tumor such as melanoma, head and neck, liver or kidney cancer. The sequencing here drew on CD4+ or CD8+ T cells sorted from blood, taken in a trial of the OX40 agonist ivuxolimab. As DNA, the CDR3 is TGTGCCAGCAGCGAAGGACAGGGGTACAATGAGCAGTTCTTC. Amino acid sequence: CASSEGQGYNEQFF.